Shown below are 4 T cell receptor beta chains from a single sample sequenced in a study of chemoradiotherapy in HPV16-positive cancers. Generated by immunoSEQ multiplex PCR, the TCRdb table keeps only in-frame clones and is missing some. The data contain about 66,000 clones, 88% of them seen just once; the ten biggest clones take up 4.2%. The sequencing used blood, collected from a patient who underwent chemoradiotherapy. These TCRs come from a human donor with HPV-associated anogenital cancer.

In its sample, this clone was seen a few times. The chain joins TRBV5-1 to TRBJ2-7; 8 bases are a match to TRBD2. Unmatched junction bases numbered 11, after V lost 3 bases and J lost 6 bases. The CDR3 spans 15 residues. Looked up from germline, CDR1 is SGHRS and CDR2 is YFSETQ. Here the CDR3 reads CASSSRGGTGTEQYF. In nucleotides, the CDR3 is TGCGCCAGCAGCTCCCGGGGGGGCACAGGGACCGAGCAGTACTTC.

A single count supports this clone. The chain combines TRBV28 with TRBJ2-1; no clear D. The germline V and J ends were trimmed by 1 base and 0 bases, with 16 bases remaining between them. The CDR3 covers 18 residues. Germline lookup yields CDR1 MDHEN and CDR2 SYDVKM. The CDR3 sequence is CASSLLEPDPSSYNEQFF. The CDR3 DNA reads as TGTGCCAGCAGTTTATTGGAGCCGGACCCCAGCTCCTACAATGAGCAGTTCTTC.

This clone was recorded once. The gene calls are TRBV18 and TRBJ1-2; D call uncertain. Per germline, CDR1 KGHSH and CDR2 LQKENI. The length of the CDR3 is 14 residues. V was cut by 5 bases and J by 8 bases, with 18 bases left in between. CDR3 in DNA: TGTGCCAGCTCAATAGGACCTGGAAGTCCCGGCTACACCTTC. Its translation: CASSIGPGSPGYTF.

The J gene is TRBJ1-1, the V gene TRBV27, with D possibly being TRBD1 (5 bases). Germline lookup yields CDR1 MNHEY and CDR2 SMNVEV (reference sequence). This CDR3 has 16 residues. The V end was cut by 6 bases, the J end by 1 base, with 18 bases between. The CDR3 reads CASSNLAGTSNTEAFF. CDR3 coding DNA: TGTGCCAGCAGCAACCTAGCCGGGACCTCGAACACTGAAGCTTTCTTT.